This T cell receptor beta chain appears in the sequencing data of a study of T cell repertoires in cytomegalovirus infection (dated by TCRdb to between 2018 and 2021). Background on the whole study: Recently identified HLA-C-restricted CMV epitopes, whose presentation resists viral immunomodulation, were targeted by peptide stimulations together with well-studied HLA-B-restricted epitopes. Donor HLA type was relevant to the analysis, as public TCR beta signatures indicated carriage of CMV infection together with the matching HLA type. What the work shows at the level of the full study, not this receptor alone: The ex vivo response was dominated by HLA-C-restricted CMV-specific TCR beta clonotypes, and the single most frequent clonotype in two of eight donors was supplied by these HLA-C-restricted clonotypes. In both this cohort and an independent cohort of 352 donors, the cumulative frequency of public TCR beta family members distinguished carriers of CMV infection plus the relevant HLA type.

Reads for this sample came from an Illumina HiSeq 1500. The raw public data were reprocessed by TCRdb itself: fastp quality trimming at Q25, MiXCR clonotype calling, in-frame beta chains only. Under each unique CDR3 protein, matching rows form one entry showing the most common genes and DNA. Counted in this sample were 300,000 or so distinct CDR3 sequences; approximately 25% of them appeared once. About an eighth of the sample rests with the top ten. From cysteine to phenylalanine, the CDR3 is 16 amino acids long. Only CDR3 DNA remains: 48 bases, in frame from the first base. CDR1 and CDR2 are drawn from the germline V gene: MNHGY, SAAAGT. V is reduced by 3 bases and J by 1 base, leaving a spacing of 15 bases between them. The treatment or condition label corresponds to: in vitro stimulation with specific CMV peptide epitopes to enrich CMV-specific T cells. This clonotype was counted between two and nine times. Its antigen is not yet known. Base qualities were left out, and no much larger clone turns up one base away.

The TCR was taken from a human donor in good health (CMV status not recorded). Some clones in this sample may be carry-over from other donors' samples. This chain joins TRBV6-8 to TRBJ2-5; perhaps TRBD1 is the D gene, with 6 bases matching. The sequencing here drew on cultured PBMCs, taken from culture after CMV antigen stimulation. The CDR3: CASSYWRTALQETQYF. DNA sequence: TGTGCCAGCAGTTATTGGAGGACAGCACTCCAAGAGACCCAGTACTTC.